Detailed here is one T cell receptor (beta chain). This clone was seen a single time. No cognate antigen has been identified for it. Within one base of it there is no much larger clone, and no base qualities were kept. Cut back by 7 bases and 4 bases, the V and J ends lie 13 bases apart. Reading the germline V gene (reference sequence) gives CDR1 LNHDA and CDR2 SQIVND. Its CDR3 holds 13 amino acids, cysteine through phenylalanine. Of the read, only the CDR3 DNA is kept; its 39 bases are in frame from base 1. This specimen belongs to a study of T cell responses to AZD1222 COVID-19 vaccine (dated by TCRdb to the early 2020s). For the wider study: TCR sequencing was performed for some 250 trial participants, of whom about 210 were given two doses of AZD1222 and approximately 25 were given two doses of MenACWY control vaccine. Trial participants were enrolled into age subgroups of 18-55, 56-69 and 70-plus years, which contained around 140, 26 and 57 TCR-sequenced participants, respectively. General conclusions and limits of the study: Participants were mostly white British, with more females than males. The authors suggested clonal diversity may have been underestimated. In the small 56-69-year group, the increase in depth fell short of significance, most likely because of low power. Because no day 14 peak-response samples were available, the repertoires could be characterized only after the peak T cell response. Epitopes outside the regions mutated in the B.1.351 and B.1.1.7 variants were reportedly recognized by nearly half of the unique spike-specific TCRs. Conclusions about previously exposed vaccinees are limited because only six or seven AZD1222 recipients were SARS-CoV-2 seropositive at baseline. The whole spike protein was spanned by vaccine-associated CD4 TCRs, and dominant responses were seen in regions 160-218 and 743-854. After two AZD1222 doses, both the breadth and the depth of spike-specific TCRs were significantly higher than at day 0 and than in MenACWY recipients.

The time point label, as the study defines it: about 28 days (+/-7) after the second vaccine dose. Because spike-specific TCR depth and breadth did not differ between the two schedules, AZD1222 recipients who got a second dose at roughly 4 weeks were pooled with those who got a second dose at roughly 12 weeks. Vaccinee samples were obtained from the UK trials COV001 and COV002, which included a single-blind randomized controlled phase 2/3 trial of AZD1222 (ChAdOx1 nCoV-19) in healthy adults. Trial participant PBMC samples were collected at day 0 and day 28 after the second dose for TCRbeta chain sequencing. The CDR3 regions of human TCRbeta chains were analyzed by immunosequencing. Processing in the source paper ran as follows. Repertoire TCRs were matched against a reference library of SARS-CoV-2-specific TCRs generated with the MIRA antigen-specificity platform. Breadth was defined as the fraction of unique TCRs that were SARS-CoV-2-associated. Depth was defined as the fraction of total T cells that were SARS-CoV-2-associated. Using the MIRA data, each spike-specific TCR was assigned both to the spike region to which the TCR was reactive and to a CD4 or CD8 class. Log10-transformed breadth and depth values were compared by one-way ANOVA with Sidak's multiple comparisons tests. In its TCRdb copy, this immuneACCESS table keeps in-frame sequences only and misses some clones. Where compared with another copy, unresolved V genes explain less than half of these, and the others have no known cause. The V and J calls and clone size were taken over from that table, and D and trimming were inferred from the DNA. The sample profile shows some 180,000 clones; 92% of them were found once. The top ten constitute roughly 2% of the sample.

Rearrangement joined TRBV19 to TRBJ1-2, and the D gene may be TRBD1, 6 bases matching. The sequencing here drew on peripheral blood, taken 28 days after the second AZD1222 dose. The sequence derives from an adult who received the AZD1222 COVID-19 vaccine. CDR3 loop: CASTPDSRYGYTF. The nucleotide sequence is given as TGTGCCAGTACCCCGGACAGCCGCTATGGCTACACCTTC. The full variable domain, completed from the reference TRBV19 and TRBJ1-2 proteins outside the CDR3, reads DGGITQSPKYLFRKEGQNVTLSCEQNLNHDAMYWYRQDPGQGLRLIYYSQIVNDFQKGDIAEGYSVSREKKESFPLTVTSAQKNPTAFYLCASTPDSRYGYTFGSGTRLTVV.